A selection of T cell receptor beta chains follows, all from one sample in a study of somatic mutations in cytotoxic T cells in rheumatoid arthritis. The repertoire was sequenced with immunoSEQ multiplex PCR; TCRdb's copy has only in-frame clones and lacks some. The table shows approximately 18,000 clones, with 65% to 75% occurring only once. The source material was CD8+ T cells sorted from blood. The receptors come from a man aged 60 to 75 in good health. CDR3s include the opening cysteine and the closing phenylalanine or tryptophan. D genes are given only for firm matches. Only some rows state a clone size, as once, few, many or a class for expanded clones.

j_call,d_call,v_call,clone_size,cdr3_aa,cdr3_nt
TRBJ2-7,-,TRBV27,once,CASSPGRRYEQYF,TGTGCCAGCAGTCCAGGGAGGCGATACGAGCAGTACTTC
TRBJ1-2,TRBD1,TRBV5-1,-,CASTTGGYGYTF,TGCGCCAGCACAACAGGGGGCTATGGCTACACCTTC
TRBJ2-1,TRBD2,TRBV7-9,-,CASWGLADNEQFF,TGTGCCAGCTGGGGACTAGCGGACAATGAGCAGTTCTTC
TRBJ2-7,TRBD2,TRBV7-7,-,CASSLGGASGSNEQYF,TGTGCTAGCAGCTTAGGGGGGGCTAGCGGGAGTAACGAGCAGTACTTC
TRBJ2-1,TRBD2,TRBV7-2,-,CASSATSGDTYNEQFF,TGTGCCAGCAGCGCGACTAGCGGGGATACCTACAATGAGCAGTTCTTC
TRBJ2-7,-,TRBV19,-,CASSVPGHHYEQYF,TGTGCCAGTAGTGTGCCGGGACACCATTACGAGCAGTACTTC
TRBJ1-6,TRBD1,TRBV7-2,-,CASRRGTGGDSPLHF,TGTGCCAGCAGGAGGGGGACAGGGGGCGATTCACCCCTCCACTTT
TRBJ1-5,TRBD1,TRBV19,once,CASSDRGSNQPQHF,TGTGCCAGTAGTGACAGGGGAAGCAATCAGCCCCAGCATTTT
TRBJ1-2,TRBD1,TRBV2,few,CASSEWTGRNYGYTF,TGTGCCAGCAGTGAATGGACAGGGCGGAACTATGGCTACACCTTC
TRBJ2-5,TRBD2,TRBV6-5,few,CASSGTSGLQETQYF,TGTGCCAGCAGTGGGACTAGCGGGCTTCAAGAGACCCAGTACTTC
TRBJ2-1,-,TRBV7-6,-,CASSMGVYNEQFF,TGTGCCAGCAGCATGGGAGTTTACAATGAGCAGTTCTTC
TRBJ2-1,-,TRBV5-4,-,CASRTGTTLGEQFF,TGTGCCAGCAGAACCGGGACAACCCTCGGTGAGCAGTTCTTC
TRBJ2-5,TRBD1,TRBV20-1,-,CSANRGETQYF,TGCAGTGCTAACAGGGGAGAGACCCAGTACTTC
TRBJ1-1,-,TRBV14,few,CASSQDLGSTEAFF,TGTGCCAGCAGCCAAGATTTGGGGAGCACTGAAGCTTTCTTT
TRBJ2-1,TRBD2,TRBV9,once,CASTERGEGPNEQFF,TGTGCCAGCACCGAGCGGGGGGAGGGCCCCAATGAGCAGTTCTTC
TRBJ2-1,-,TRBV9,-,CASSVAGVSYNEQFF,TGTGCCAGCAGCGTAGCGGGAGTCTCCTACAATGAGCAGTTCTTC
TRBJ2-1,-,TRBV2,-,CASSEARGVEQFF,TGTGCCAGCAGTGAAGCGCGGGGCGTGGAGCAGTTCTTC
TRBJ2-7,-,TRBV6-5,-,CASSYSDSSYEQYF,TGTGCCAGCAGTTACTCGGACAGCTCCTACGAGCAGTACTTC
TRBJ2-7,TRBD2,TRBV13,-,CASSIGLAGEFYYEQYF,TGTGCCAGCAGCATCGGACTAGCGGGAGAGTTTTACTACGAGCAGTACTTC
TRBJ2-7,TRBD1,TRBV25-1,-,CASSARDRPYEQYF,TGTGCCAGCTCCGCCCGGGACAGGCCCTACGAGCAGTACTTC
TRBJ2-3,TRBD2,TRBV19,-,CASSIDPGGAGDTDTQYF,TGTGCCAGTAGTATAGATCCTGGGGGAGCGGGAGACACAGATACGCAGTATTTT
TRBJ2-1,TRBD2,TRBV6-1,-,CASSDPGTSSYNEQFF,TGTGCCAGCAGTGACCCCGGGACTAGTTCTTACAATGAGCAGTTCTTC